One sample yielded the 13 T cell receptor beta chains listed below, sequenced in a study of blood T cell repertoires in COVID-19. This table comes from immunoSEQ multiplex PCR, and its TCRdb copy is limited to in-frame clones, with some not included. The sample contains over 200,000 clones, more than 75% of which appear only once. The sequencing sample was made of peripheral blood. Receptor source: a woman aged 40 to 55 with acute or convalescent COVID-19.

The chain combines TRBV19 with TRBJ1-4; 9 bases are shared with TRBD1. CDR3 size: 14 residues. The J segment lost 7 bases and the V segment lost 7 bases, leaving 7 bases of the junction unmatched. Germline V gene sequence: CDR1 LNHDA, CDR2 SQIVND (reference sequence). Here the CDR3 reads CASTYRGQLEKLFF. The DNA of the CDR3 is TGTGCCAGTACCTACAGGGGGCAACTTGAAAAACTGTTTTTT.

This clone was observed a handful of times. V gene TRBV13 combines with J gene TRBJ2-7, with 11 bases fitting TRBD1. The V gene's germline CDR1 is PRHDT and CDR2 FYEKMQ (reference sequence). Unmatched junction bases numbered 2, after V lost 0 bases and J lost 4 bases. The CDR3 spans 15 residues. The CDR3 coding sequence is TGTGCCAGCAGCTTAGGAGGACAGGGGGCATACGAGCAGTACTTC. It encodes CASSLGGQGAYEQYF.

The V call is TRBV7-7, the J call TRBJ2-2, with 7 bases that match TRBD2. Germline CDR1 is SSHAT and CDR2 is FNYEAQ (reference sequence). The length of the CDR3 is 14 residues. V shed 0 bases and J 6 bases; nucleotides not matched to a gene: 1. CDR3 bases: TGTGCCAGCAGCTTAGCGGGAGGGGCCGGGGAGCTGTTTTTT. Translation gives CASSLAGGAGELFF.

The rearrangement joins TRBV7-2 to TRBJ1-3; 7 bases are a match to TRBD1. CDR3 size: 14 residues. Germline loops: CDR1 SGHTA, CDR2 FQGNSA. V shed 5 bases, J shed 8 bases, and the junction held 9 bases outside the gene matches. CDR3 coding DNA: TGTGCCAGCAGCCCAAAGACAGGGTTGTACACCATATATTTT. Amino acid sequence: CASSPKTGLYTIYF.

The chain carries TRBV7-2 and TRBJ1-4; 8 positions agree with TRBD1. V trimming: 4 bases; J trimming: 0 bases; junction bases outside the gene matches: 7. Germline CDR1 reads SGHTA; CDR2 reads FQGNSA. There are 17 residues in the CDR3. CDR3: CASSWGDRSATNEKLFF. The CDR3, as DNA: TGTGCCAGCAGCTGGGGGGACAGGAGTGCAACTAATGAAAAACTGTTTTTT. The variable domain in full, completed from reference TRBV7-2 and TRBJ1-4, reads GAGVSQSPSNKVTEKGKDVELRCDPISGHTALYWYRQSLGQGLEFLIYFQGNSAPDKSGLPSDRFSAERTGGSVSTLTIQRTQQEDSAVYLCASSWGDRSATNEKLFFGSGTQLSVL.

This clone has a handful of counts. The gene calls are TRBV19 and TRBJ2-4; 10 nucleotides align to TRBD1. Germline CDR1 LNHDA, CDR2 SQIVND (reference sequence). Trimming at V came to 6 bases and at J to 0 bases, leaving 14 bases not matched to a gene. The CDR3 totals 19 residues. The CDR3 region has the DNA TGTGCCAGTAGCAAGTCCTCCGGGACAGGGGAACTAGCCAAAAACATTCAGTACTTC. Its translation: CASSKSSGTGELAKNIQYF.

The chain recombines TRBV24-1 with TRBJ2-7, with 10 bases identical to TRBD1. Per the germline V gene, CDR1 is KGHDR and CDR2 is SFDVKD. This CDR3 has 15 amino acids. J was trimmed by 4 bases and V by 4 bases; bases with no gene match: 6. CDR3 sequence: CATSDSRTGGYEQYF. The CDR3 nucleotides read TGTGCCACCAGTGACTCGAGGACAGGGGGGTACGAGCAGTACTTC.

Only one count was recorded for this clone. The chain carries TRBV19 and TRBJ2-7, with D tentatively TRBD2 (6 bases). CDR1 is LNHDA, CDR2 SQIVND, per germline (reference sequence). V was cut by 1 base and J by 4 bases, with 8 bases left in between. The CDR3 runs 13 residues. CDR3 DNA sequence: TGTGCCAGTAGTATAGTGGAGGGATACGAGCAGTACTTC. Translated, it gives CASSIVEGYEQYF.

The CDR3 nucleotides read TGTGCCAGCAGCTGGGCCGGGGGAACTGAAGCTTTCTTT. It yields the protein CASSWAGGTEAFF. The chain links TRBV7-6 to TRBJ1-1; D might be TRBD1 (5 bases). The germline CDR1 and CDR2 sequences are SGHVS and FNYEAQ. The V end lost 4 bases, the J end lost 5 bases, and 11 bases lay between the germline ends. The CDR3 sequence is 13 residues long.

This chain joins TRBV6-1 and TRBJ2-5; maybe TRBD1 (5 bases). Per germline, CDR1 MNHNS and CDR2 SASEGT. V lost 0 bases to trimming and J lost 9 bases, with 11 bases between them. The CDR3 extends over 13 amino acids. Written as DNA, the CDR3 is TGTGCCAGCAGTGAAGCGGGCAGGGCCCCCCAGTACTTC. It is translated as CASSEAGRAPQYF.

The gene calls are TRBV4-2 and TRBJ1-2; 7 bases line up with TRBD1. The ends lost 1 base at V and 3 bases at J; junction bases unmatched: 2. Germline lookup yields CDR1 LGHNA and CDR2 YNFKEQ. The CDR3 contains 14 residues. In nucleotides, the CDR3 is TGTGCCAGCAGCCAAGCCGGGACAGACTATGGCTACACCTTC. It encodes CASSQAGTDYGYTF.

The chain recombines TRBV4-1 with TRBJ1-1; D gene ambiguous. The V gene's germline CDR1 is MGHRA and CDR2 YSYEKL. The germline V and J ends were trimmed by 3 bases and 2 bases, with 13 bases remaining between them. The length of the CDR3 is 15 residues. The CDR3 loop reads CASSHRPLDNTEAFF. CDR3 coding DNA: TGCGCCAGCAGCCACCGTCCGCTAGACAACACTGAAGCTTTCTTT.

The chain employs TRBV6-6 and TRBJ2-2; 11 bases line up with TRBD2. This CDR3 is 15 amino acids long. The germline CDR1 and CDR2 sequences are MNHNY and SVGAGI (reference sequence). The V and J ends lost 5 bases and 5 bases, in that order; junction bases with no gene match: 4. The CDR3 DNA reads TGTGCCAGCAGTCTTAGCGGGGGGGCGACCGGGGAGCTGTTTTTT. Its protein product is CASSLSGGATGELFF.